These T cell receptor beta chains were read from a single sample in a study of glioma-infiltrating T cells. In TCRdb, the multiplex PCR reads were re-called with MiXCR into one record per CDR3 protein. The data show roughly 190,000 distinct CDR3 sequences, with about 31% seen just once and around 21% held by the top ten. Source material: glioma tissue, nonneoplastic brain tissue, or PBMCs (not recorded which). The receptors were sampled from a human donor with low-grade glioma or glioblastoma, undergoing nonglioma brain surgery, or in good health (not recorded which). The CDR3 runs from the conserved cysteine through the conserved F or W.

V gene	CDR3 protein
TRBV18	CASSSQDGTGELFF
TRBV28	CASRMTGPNIEQYF
TRBV6-1	CASSEAIFQGAYQPQHF
TRBV2	CASSDAGYEQYF
TRBV2	CASIRTGFGELFF
TRBV29-1	CSAGRQVGENEQFF
TRBV4-2	CASSQEDYNNEQFF
TRBV4-1	CASSPRTSGQETQYF
TRBV20-1	CSAGRGYEYEQYF
TRBV29-1	CSVDSGSYEQYF
TRBV12-3/TRBV12-4	CASRLTGGIQPKHF
TRBV29-1	CSARLREAAETQYF
TRBV7-2	CASSPGTRGTDTQYF
TRBV3-1	CASSHLTTGGIRSYGYTF
TRBV6-5	CASSSRGTGDNQPQHF
TRBV6-2/TRBV6-3	CASRQGIDYGYTF
TRBV18	CASSPTTGPEQYF
TRBV6-9	CALSLTPGGAGILAEAFF
TRBV7-2	CASSLESGGGNTIYF
TRBV7-2	CASSLEGTNGPNEQFF
TRBV7-9	CASSQGSSGSPYEQYF
TRBV7-2	CASSFGTPSTDTQYF
TRBV10-3	CAIRGDISSETQYF
TRBV7-2	CASSSTGTYAYEQYF
TRBV25-1	CASSENGNTIYF
TRBV6-9	CASSYLGLAEETQYF
TRBV12-3/TRBV12-4	CASSSRGIRQGSQYF
TRBV27	CPSSKSGSTYNEQFF
TRBV3-1	CASSPGQGGSYEQYF
TRBV20-1	CSAAGTGGLETQYF
TRBV6-1	CASSTRDSGAEQYF
TRBV29-1	CSVEVVGLGPYNEQFF
TRBV2	CASRGGYEQYF
TRBV3-1	CASSQGSDRGSQPQHF
TRBV27	CAISLTSTGIWNYGYTF
TRBV7-2	CAISIAGTDTQYF
TRBV20-1	CSARVQGQVKFF
TRBV29-1	CSAGTSLDNEQFF
TRBV18	CASSPPKGQYEQYF
TRBV15	CATSRVAVSNQPQHF
TRBV29-1	CSVVAGYNTGELFF
TRBV6-1	CASSVLGVTGELFF
TRBV10-3	CAISLAGITDTQHF
TRBV29-1	CSVEAEADYERYF
TRBV3-1	CASSQDFGTSGKNEQFF
TRBV7-2	CASSLGPPTEAFF
TRBV7-2	CASSLLVRYEQYF
TRBV4-1	CASSHLEGATNEKLFF
TRBV27	CASKWGYWQYF
TRBV7-3	CASSGGGRGCEQYF
TRBV7-9	CASGDGEQYF
TRBV19	CASSIVGQGINQPQHF